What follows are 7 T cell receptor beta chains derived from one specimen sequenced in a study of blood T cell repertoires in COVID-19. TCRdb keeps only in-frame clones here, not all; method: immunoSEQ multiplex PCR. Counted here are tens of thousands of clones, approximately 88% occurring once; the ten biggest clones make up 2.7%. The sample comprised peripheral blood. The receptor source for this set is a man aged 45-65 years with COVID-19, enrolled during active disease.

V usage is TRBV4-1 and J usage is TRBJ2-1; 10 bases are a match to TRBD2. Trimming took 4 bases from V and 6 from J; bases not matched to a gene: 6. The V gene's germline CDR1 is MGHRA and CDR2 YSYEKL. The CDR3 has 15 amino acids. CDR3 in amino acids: CASSRGTSDLNEQFF. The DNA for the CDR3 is TGCGCCAGCAGCCGCGGGACTAGCGATCTCAATGAGCAGTTCTTC.

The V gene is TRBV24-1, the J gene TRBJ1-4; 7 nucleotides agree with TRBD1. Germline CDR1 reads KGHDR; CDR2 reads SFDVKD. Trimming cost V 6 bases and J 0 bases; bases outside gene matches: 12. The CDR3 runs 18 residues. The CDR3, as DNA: TGTGCCACCAGTTTGCTCCCCCCAGGGGGAACAACTAATGAAAAACTGTTTTTT. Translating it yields CATSLLPPGGTTNEKLFF.

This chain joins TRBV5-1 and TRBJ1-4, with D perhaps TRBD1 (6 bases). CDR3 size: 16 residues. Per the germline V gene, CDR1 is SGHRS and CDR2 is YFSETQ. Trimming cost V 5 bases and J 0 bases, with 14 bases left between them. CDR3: CASSAGQLATNEKLFF. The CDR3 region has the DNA TGCGCCAGCAGTGCAGGACAGCTCGCAACTAATGAAAAACTGTTTTTT.

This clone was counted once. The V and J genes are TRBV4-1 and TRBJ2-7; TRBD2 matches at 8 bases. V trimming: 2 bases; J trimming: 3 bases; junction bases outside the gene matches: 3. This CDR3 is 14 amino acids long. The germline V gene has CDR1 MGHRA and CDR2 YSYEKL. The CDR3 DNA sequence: TGCGCCAGCAGCCAAATAGCGGGGATCTACGAGCAGTACTTC. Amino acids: CASSQIAGIYEQYF.

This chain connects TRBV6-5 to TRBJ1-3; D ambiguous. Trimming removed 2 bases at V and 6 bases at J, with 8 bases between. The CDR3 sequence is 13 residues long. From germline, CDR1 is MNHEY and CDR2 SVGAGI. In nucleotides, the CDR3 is TGTGCCAGCAGTTACACAGTTGAAAACACCATATATTTT. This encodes CASSYTVENTIYF.

This CDR3 reads CAISELPGQLLSNTEAFF. The CDR3 DNA sequence: TGTGCCATCAGTGAACTCCCGGGACAGCTCCTTTCGAACACTGAAGCTTTCTTT. The V and J genes are TRBV10-3 and TRBJ1-1, with 7 nucleotides matching TRBD1. The V gene end was trimmed by 3 bases and the J gene end by 1 base; junction bases not matched to a gene: 14. This CDR3 region has 18 residues. Germline V gives CDR1 ENHRY, CDR2 SYGVKD.

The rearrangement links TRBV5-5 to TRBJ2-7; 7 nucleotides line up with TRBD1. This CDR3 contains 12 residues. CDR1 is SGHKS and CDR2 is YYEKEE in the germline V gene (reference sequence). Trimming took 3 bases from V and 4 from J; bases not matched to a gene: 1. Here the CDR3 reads CASSWDSYEQYF. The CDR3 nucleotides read TGTGCCAGCAGCTGGGACAGTTACGAGCAGTACTTC.